This T cell receptor beta chain was identified during a study of shared clonotypes between healthy human individuals. The overall study: Each donor contributed plates that comprised three CD4 naive, three CD4 memory, two CD8 naive and one CD8 memory.

A CD45RA+ naive subset and a CD45RA-negative memory subset were split from CD4+ cells. Broader study findings: Sampling was confined to blood; repertoires within tissues likely differ.

The J segment lost 5 bases and the V segment lost 6 bases, leaving 2 bases of the junction unmatched. CDR1 SNHLY and CDR2 FYNNEI come from the germline V gene. The CDR3 loop spans 14 amino acids. Concerning this clone itself: Its target is unknown.

Researchers ran the assay at a deep level. Profiling relied on immunoSEQ multiplex PCR, and the TCRdb table lists in-frame clones only, not all of them. The sample yields around 2.5 million clones, 90% to 95% seen once. This receptor was taken from a man younger than 30 in good health. Some clones in this sample may be carry-over from other donors' samples. The rearrangement uses TRBV2 and TRBJ2-7, with 15 positions matching TRBD2. Sample: naive CD4+ T cells from PBMCs. This sample's subset: CD45RA+ positively selected. DNA of the CDR3: TGTGCCAGCAGGGGGACTAGCGGGAGGAACGAGCAGTACTTC. Its protein product is CASRGTSGRNEQYF.